Below are 13 T cell receptor beta chains sequenced from a single sample in a study of shared clonotypes between healthy human individuals. As defined, naive CD8 cells were CD45RO-negative and positively selected for CCR7, with terminally differentiated effector memory CD45RA+ cells excluded. Libraries were prepared by immunoSEQ multiplex PCR; TCRdb keeps only in-frame clonotypes and omits some of them. Of around 600,000 clones in the sample, about 98% were seen once. Sequenced: naive CD8+ T cells sorted from blood. The receptors shown here come from a man younger than 40 in good health.

V and J are TRBV5-6 and TRBJ2-7; the match to TRBD2 covers 8 bases. Germline V gives CDR1 SGHDT, CDR2 YYEEEE. V lost 2 bases, J lost 0 bases, and 4 bases stayed unmatched. This CDR3 contains 15 residues. The CDR3 DNA reads TGTGCCAGCAGCTTTAGCGGGGATAGCTCCTACGAGCAGTACTTC. Its translation: CASSFSGDSSYEQYF. The whole variable domain, filled in from reference TRBV5-6 and TRBJ2-7, reads DAGVTQSPTHLIKTRGQQVTLRCSPKSGHDTVSWYQQALGQGPQFIFQYYEEEERQRGNFPDRFSGHQFPNYSSELNVNALLLGDSALYLCASSFSGDSSYEQYFGPGTRLTVT.

This clone was picked up one time. The V and J genes are TRBV29-1 and TRBJ2-7; TRBD2 agrees at 7 bases. This CDR3 is 14 amino acids long. Per germline, CDR1 SQVTM and CDR2 ANQGSEA. V shed 2 bases, J shed 3 bases, and the junction held 7 bases outside the gene matches. In DNA form, the CDR3 reads TGCAGCGTTGAAACGGCCTCTAGCGGCTACGAGCAGTACTTC. Translating gives CSVETASSGYEQYF.

The chain carries TRBV9 and TRBJ2-7; D is possibly TRBD1 or TRBD2 (5 bases each). The germline gives CDR1 SGDLS, CDR2 YYNGEE. Deletions cut 3 bases from V and 3 bases from J, with 13 bases between. The CDR3 has 14 amino acids. CDR3 nucleotides: TGTGCCAGCAGCGAGGGACCGATGGGCTACGAGCAGTACTTC. The encoded protein is CASSEGPMGYEQYF.

The chain joins TRBV7-2 to TRBJ2-7; 7 bases are shared with TRBD2. This CDR3 comprises 17 residues. Germline assignment: CDR1 SGHTA and CDR2 FQGNSA. The V and J ends lost 3 bases and 2 bases, in that order; junction bases with no gene match: 13. The CDR3 sequence is CASSFPLAENRPYEQYF. CDR3 DNA: TGTGCCAGCAGCTTCCCCCTAGCGGAGAACCGTCCCTACGAGCAGTACTTC.

The V gene is TRBV27, the J gene TRBJ2-1, with 7 bases identical to TRBD2. This CDR3 has 14 amino acids. Germline V gene lookup returns CDR1 MNHEY and CDR2 SMNVEV (reference sequence). The V and J ends lost 6 bases and 8 bases, in that order; junction bases with no gene match: 10. The DNA for the CDR3 is TGTGCCAGCAGCCGGACTAGTCTTGGCTATGAGCAGTTCTTC. Its translation: CASSRTSLGYEQFF.

This clone has just one count. The chain couples TRBV5-1 to TRBJ2-1; weak D call: TRBD1 (5 bases). The CDR3 sequence is 13 residues long. CDR1 is SGHRS and CDR2 is YFSETQ in the germline V gene. Trimming took off 3 bases at V and 8 bases at J, with 12 bases between the two ends. The CDR3 sequence: CASSWRQGDEQFF. In nucleotides, the CDR3 is TGCGCCAGCAGCTGGAGACAAGGGGATGAGCAGTTCTTC.

The gene calls are TRBV19 and TRBJ2-1; TRBD2 matches 13 bases. CDR3 length: 15 amino acids. Germline CDR1 reads LNHDA; CDR2 reads SQIVND (reference sequence). V lost 5 bases and J lost 13; bases outside the gene matches: 11. CDR3 in DNA: TGTGCCAGTAGTCCCACGGGACTAGCGGGAATTTTTCAGTTCTTC. Its translation: CASSPTGLAGIFQFF.

The V call is TRBV7-8, the J call TRBJ2-1, with D perhaps matching TRBD1 (6 bases). Germline-derived CDR1 and CDR2 are SGHVS and FQNEAQ. The V end lost 2 bases, the J end lost 0 bases, and 14 bases lay between the germline ends. The CDR3 loop spans 17 amino acids. CDR3 sequence (DNA): TGTGCCAGCAGCTTACGGGCAGGGGAGAACTCCTACAATGAGCAGTTCTTC. Translating it yields CASSLRAGENSYNEQFF.

The chain joins TRBV29-1 to TRBJ2-1; D is unresolved. CDR3 length: 11 residues. Trimming took 1 base from V and 9 from J, leaving 7 bases between them. Germline loops: CDR1 SQVTM, CDR2 ANQGSEA. CDR3 protein: CSVEGAVEQFF. The DNA for the CDR3 is TGCAGCGTTGAAGGGGCGGTTGAGCAGTTCTTC.

Concerning this clone: The junction departs from germline at one end; a sequencing error may be responsible. The rearrangement uses TRBV7-9 and TRBJ2-7, with 8 bases matching TRBD1. This CDR3 spans 15 amino acids. Germline V lookup: CDR1 SEHNR, CDR2 FQNEAQ (reference sequence). The CDR3 region has the DNA TGTGCCAGCAGCAACCCGGACAGGGCCTCCCACGAGCAGTACTTC. Protein sequence: CASSNPDRASHEQYF.

The chain employs TRBV19 and TRBJ1-2, with D perhaps matching TRBD1 (6 bases). The CDR3 length is 14 residues. CDR1 is LNHDA, CDR2 SQIVND, per germline (reference sequence). V was clipped by 0 bases and J by 8 bases, with 13 bases between them. CDR3 sequence (DNA): TGTGCCAGTAGTATAGATGGATTACAGGGAGGCTACACCTTC. This translates into CASSIDGLQGGYTF.

This clone showed up just once. The chain has TRBV28 and TRBJ2-4; D remains unclear. Trimming removed 10 bases from V and 3 bases from J, with 13 bases in between. CDR1 is MDHEN, CDR2 SYDVKM, per germline. The CDR3 is 13 residues long. As DNA, the CDR3 is TGTGCCACCCTTGTTGACGGCAAAAACATTCAGTACTTC. Its protein is CATLVDGKNIQYF. Full variable domain (rest looked up from reference TRBV28 and TRBJ2-4): DVKVTQSSRYLVKRTGEKVFLECVQDMDHENMFWYRQDPGLGLRLIYFSYDVKMKEKGDIPEGYSVSREKKERFSLILESASTNQTSMYLCATLVDGKNIQYFGAGTRLSVL.

This chain joins TRBV2 and TRBJ1-5; D unresolved. Germline V gene data show CDR1 as SNHLY and CDR2 as FYNNEI. The CDR3 sequence is 14 residues long. The V and J ends lost 7 bases and 2 bases respectively, with 12 bases between them. The CDR3 protein is CASTRWGGNQPQHF. For the CDR3, the DNA is TGTGCCAGCACCAGGTGGGGTGGCAATCAGCCCCAGCATTTT.